This T cell receptor (beta chain) was profiled in a study of blood T cell repertoires in COVID-19. Background on the study: Samples taken during acute and convalescent COVID-19 were collected in the United States, Italy and Spain. PBMCs, B-cell-depleted T cells, or T cells were the source of the cDNA or gDNA that made up the material.

TCRdb's copy holds only in-frame clones and misses some; the assay was immunoSEQ multiplex PCR. Of some 120,000 clones in the sample, about 89% were seen once. Germline V gene sequence: CDR1 LGHNA, CDR2 YSLEER. This CDR3 is built from 16 residues. The trim removed 4 bases at V and 1 base at J, leaving 7 bases unmatched. The V gene is TRBV4-3, the J gene TRBJ1-3; TRBD1 matches 7 bases. The sample comprised peripheral blood. The sequence was obtained from a human donor with acute or convalescent COVID-19. The donor label of this sample is uncertain. The CDR3 region is CASSLNTGDSGNTIYF. Written as DNA, the CDR3 is TGCGCCAGCAGCCTTAACACAGGGGATTCTGGAAACACCATATATTTT.